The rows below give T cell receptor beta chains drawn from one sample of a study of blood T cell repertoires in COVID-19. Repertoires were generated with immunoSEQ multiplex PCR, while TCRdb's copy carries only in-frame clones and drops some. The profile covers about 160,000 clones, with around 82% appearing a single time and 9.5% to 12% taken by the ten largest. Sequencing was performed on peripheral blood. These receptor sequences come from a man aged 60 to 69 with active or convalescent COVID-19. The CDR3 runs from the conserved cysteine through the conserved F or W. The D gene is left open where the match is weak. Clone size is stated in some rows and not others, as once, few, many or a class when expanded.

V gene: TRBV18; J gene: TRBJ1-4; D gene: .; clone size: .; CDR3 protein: CASSPRQTGSNEKLFF; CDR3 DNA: TGTGCCAGCTCACCACGGCAAACAGGGAGTAATGAAAAACTGTTTTTT
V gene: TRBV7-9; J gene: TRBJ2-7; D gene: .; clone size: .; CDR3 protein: CASSLEQYSYEQYF; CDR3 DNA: TGTGCCAGCAGCTTAGAACAGTATTCCTACGAGCAGTACTTC
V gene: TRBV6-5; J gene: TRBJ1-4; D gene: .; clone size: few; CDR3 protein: CASRVPAGEKLFF; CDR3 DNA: TGTGCCAGCAGAGTACCGGCGGGTGAAAAACTGTTTTTT
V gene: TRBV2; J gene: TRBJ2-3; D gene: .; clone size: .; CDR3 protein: CASSLTDTQYF; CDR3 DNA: TGTGCCAGCAGCCTCACAGATACGCAGTATTTT
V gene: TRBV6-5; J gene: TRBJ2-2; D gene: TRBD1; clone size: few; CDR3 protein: CASRAGQGTTGELFF; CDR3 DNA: TGTGCCAGCAGGGCGGGACAGGGGACTACCGGGGAGCTGTTTTTT
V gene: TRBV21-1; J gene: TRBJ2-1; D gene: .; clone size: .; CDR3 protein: CASSKGIRGYNEQFF; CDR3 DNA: TGTGCCAGCAGCAAAGGAATTCGGGGATACAATGAGCAGTTCTTC
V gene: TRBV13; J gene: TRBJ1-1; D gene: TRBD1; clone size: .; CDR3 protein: CASSLAGTGNTEAFF; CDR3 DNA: TGTGCCAGCAGCTTGGCCGGGACAGGGAACACTGAAGCTTTCTTT
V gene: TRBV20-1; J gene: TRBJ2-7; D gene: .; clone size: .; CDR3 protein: CSGEQVEQYF; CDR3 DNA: TGCAGTGGGGAACAGGTTGAGCAGTACTTC
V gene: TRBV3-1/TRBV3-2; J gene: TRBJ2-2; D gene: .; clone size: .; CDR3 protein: CASSLRLGITGELFF; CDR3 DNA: TGTGCCAGCAGCCTCCGACTAGGGATTACCGGGGAGCTGTTTTTT
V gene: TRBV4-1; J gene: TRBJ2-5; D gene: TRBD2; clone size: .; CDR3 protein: CASSQALAGWETQYF; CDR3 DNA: TGCGCCAGCAGCCAAGCCCTAGCGGGGTGGGAGACCCAGTACTTC
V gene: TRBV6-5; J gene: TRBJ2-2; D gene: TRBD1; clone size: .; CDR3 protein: CASSYSGGANTGELFF; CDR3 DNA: TGTGCCAGCAGTTACTCAGGGGGCGCGAACACCGGGGAGCTGTTTTTT
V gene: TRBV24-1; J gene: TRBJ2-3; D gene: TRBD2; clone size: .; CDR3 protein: CATSPPSGLDTDTQYF; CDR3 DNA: TGTGCCACCAGTCCGCCTAGCGGGTTAGACACAGATACGCAGTATTTT
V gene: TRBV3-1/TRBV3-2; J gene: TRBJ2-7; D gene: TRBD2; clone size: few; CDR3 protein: CASREASGGASEQYF; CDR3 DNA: TGTGCCAGCAGAGAAGCTAGCGGGGGGGCCTCCGAGCAGTACTTC
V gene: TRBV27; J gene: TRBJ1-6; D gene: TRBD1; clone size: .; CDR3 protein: CASRTGQANSPLHF; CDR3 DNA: TGTGCCAGCAGAACAGGACAGGCTAATTCACCCCTCCACTTT
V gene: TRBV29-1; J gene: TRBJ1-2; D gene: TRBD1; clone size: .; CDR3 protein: CSVQGAGGYTF; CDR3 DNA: TGCAGCGTCCAGGGGGCGGGAGGCTACACCTTC
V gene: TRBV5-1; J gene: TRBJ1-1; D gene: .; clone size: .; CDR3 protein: CASRAEYEAFF; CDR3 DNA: TGCGCCAGCAGGGCGGAATACGAAGCTTTCTTT
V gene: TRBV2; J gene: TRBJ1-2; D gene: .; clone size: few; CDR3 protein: CASSDRDPYGYTF; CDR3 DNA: TGTGCCAGCAGTGACAGGGATCCCTATGGCTACACCTTC
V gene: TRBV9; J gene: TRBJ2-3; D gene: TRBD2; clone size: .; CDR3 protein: CASSVGGSSDTQYF; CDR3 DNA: TGTGCCAGCAGCGTAGGCGGGAGTTCAGATACGCAGTATTTT
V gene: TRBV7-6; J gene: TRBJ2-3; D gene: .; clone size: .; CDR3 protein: CASSQGPDTQYF; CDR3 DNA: TGTGCCAGCAGCCAGGGGCCAGATACGCAGTATTTT
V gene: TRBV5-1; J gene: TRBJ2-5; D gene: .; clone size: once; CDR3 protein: CASSLAVGKQQETQYF; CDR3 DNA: TGCGCCAGCAGCTTGGCCGTCGGGAAACAACAAGAGACCCAGTACTTC
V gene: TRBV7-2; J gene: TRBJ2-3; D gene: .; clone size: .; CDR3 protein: CASSARRGATDTQYF; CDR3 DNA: TGTGCCAGCAGCGCCAGGAGGGGCGCCACAGATACGCAGTATTTT
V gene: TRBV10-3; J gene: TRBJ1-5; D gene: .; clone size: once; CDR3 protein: CAISDFRGADAFNQPQHF; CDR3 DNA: .
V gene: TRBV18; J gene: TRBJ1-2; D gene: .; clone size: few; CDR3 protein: CASSLEGPKWGYTF; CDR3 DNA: TGTGCCAGCTCACTGGAGGGTCCTAAGTGGGGCTACACCTTC
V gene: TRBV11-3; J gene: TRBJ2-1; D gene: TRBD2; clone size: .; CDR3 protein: CASSLGGSSYNEQFF; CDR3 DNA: TGTGCCAGCAGCTTAGGCGGGAGCTCCTACAATGAGCAGTTCTTC
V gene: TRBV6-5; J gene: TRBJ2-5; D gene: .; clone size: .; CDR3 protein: CASSYSGRSARGTQYF; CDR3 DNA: TGTGCCAGCAGTTACTCGGGGCGTTCCGCAAGGGGGACCCAGTACTTC
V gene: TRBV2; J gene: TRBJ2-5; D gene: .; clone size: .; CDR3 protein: CASSERGAQPKRTQYF; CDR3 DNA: TGTGCCAGCAGTGAACGGGGGGCTCAACCCAAGAGAACCCAGTACTTC
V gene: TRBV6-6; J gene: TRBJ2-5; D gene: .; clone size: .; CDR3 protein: CASSYSVRRRQETQYF; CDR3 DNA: TGTGCCAGCAGTTACTCGGTGCGGAGGCGGCAAGAGACCCAGTACTTC
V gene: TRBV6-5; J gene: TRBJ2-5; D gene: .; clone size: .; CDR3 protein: CASSYTSTGQETQYF; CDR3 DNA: TGTGCCAGCAGTTACACATCGACGGGCCAAGAGACCCAGTACTTC
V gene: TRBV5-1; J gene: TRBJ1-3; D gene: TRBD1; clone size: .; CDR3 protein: CASSLDRGFSGNTIYF; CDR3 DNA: TGCGCCAGCAGCCTCGACAGGGGGTTCTCTGGAAACACCATATATTTT